This TCR beta chain comes out of a study of Graves' ophthalmopathy and Graves' hyperthyroidism. Study context: The stable label applied to hyperthyroidism with no ophthalmopathy within 18 months of follow-up. Regarding the study as a whole: The blood repertoire also included most expanded thyroid clonotypes above 0.001 frequency.

Scientists amplified the TCR beta CDR3 regions from RNA transcripts. An opening RT-PCR round employed HTBI primers and preceded a second-round multiplex PCR. TCRdb processed the multiplex PCR reads anew with MiXCR; each CDR3 protein has one entry. The sample yields around 1.1 million distinct CDR3 sequences, approximately 35% seen once. Additional autoimmune diseases, uncontrolled infections, pregnancy or lactation disqualified patients. There are 13 residues in the CDR3. With 1 base removed from V and 9 bases from J, the gap between germline ends came to 13 bases. The germline V gene has CDR1 SEHNR and CDR2 FQNEAQ (reference sequence). A note on this clonotype: The antigen remains undetermined.

The sample comprised peripheral blood or thyroid tissue (not recorded which). This sequence was found in an adult man with Graves' hyperthyroidism. The V gene is TRBV7-9, the J gene TRBJ2-7; D perhaps matches TRBD1 (6 bases). CDR3 in DNA: TGTGCCAGCAGCTTAGGCGACCGGGACACGCAGTACTTC. Protein product: CASSLGDRDTQYF.